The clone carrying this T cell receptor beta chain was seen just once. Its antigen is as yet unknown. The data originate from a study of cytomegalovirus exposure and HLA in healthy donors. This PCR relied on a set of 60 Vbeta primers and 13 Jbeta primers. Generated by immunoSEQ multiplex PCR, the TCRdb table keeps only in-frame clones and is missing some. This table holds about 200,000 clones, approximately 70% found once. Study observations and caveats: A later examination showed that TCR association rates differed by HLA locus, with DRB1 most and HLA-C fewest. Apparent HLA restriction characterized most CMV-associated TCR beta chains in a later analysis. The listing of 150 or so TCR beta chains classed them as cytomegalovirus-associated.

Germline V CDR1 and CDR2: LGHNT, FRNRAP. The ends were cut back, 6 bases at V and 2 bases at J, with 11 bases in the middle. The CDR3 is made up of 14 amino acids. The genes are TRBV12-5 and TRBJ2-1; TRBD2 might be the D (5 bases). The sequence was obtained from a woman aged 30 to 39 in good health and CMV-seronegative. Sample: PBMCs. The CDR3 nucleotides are TGTGCTAGTGGCCAAGCGCGGGCCTACAATGAGCAGTTCTTC. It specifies CASGQARAYNEQFF.